Shown below are 30 T cell receptor beta chains from a single sample sequenced in a study of cytomegalovirus exposure and HLA in healthy donors. Vbeta (60) and Jbeta (13) primers were used in the PCR. Sequencing used immunoSEQ multiplex PCR; TCRdb keeps in-frame clones, though not all of them. The table lists around 65,000 clones, about 85% of them singletons. Sequenced sample: PBMCs. The receptor source for this set is a female donor in good health and CMV-seronegative.

This clone has just one count. The J gene is TRBJ1-1, the V gene TRBV7-9, with D possibly matching TRBD1 (5 bases). CDR3 length equals 13 residues. Germline V gene lookup returns CDR1 SEHNR and CDR2 FQNEAQ (reference sequence). Trimming removed 1 base at V and 10 bases at J, with 13 bases between. The CDR3 DNA reads as TGTGCCAGCAGCTTAGTATCTTGGGGGGGAGCTTTCTTT. Translating it yields CASSLVSWGGAFF.

The gene calls are TRBV7-3 and TRBJ2-1; D may be TRBD2 (5 bases). The V end was cut by 8 bases, the J end by 5 bases, with 16 bases between. The CDR3 sequence is 14 residues long. CDR1 is SGHTA and CDR2 is FQGTGA in the germline V gene. The CDR3 DNA is TGTGCCAGCTCCCGCTCCGGGGTGAACAATGAGCAGTTCTTC. Translation: CASSRSGVNNEQFF.

The chain has TRBV27 and TRBJ2-7; perhaps TRBD1 as D (5 bases). Germline CDR1 is MNHEY and CDR2 is SMNVEV (reference sequence). This CDR3 has 13 amino acids. The V end lost 2 bases, the J end lost 2 bases, and 7 bases lay between the germline ends. The CDR3 sequence is CASSLQGPYEQYF. The CDR3 DNA follows: TGTGCCAGCAGTTTACAGGGTCCCTACGAGCAGTACTTC.

This chain connects TRBV7-9 to TRBJ2-7; 9 bases agree with TRBD1. V lost 4 bases to trimming and J lost 5 bases; unmatched junction nucleotides: 12. Germline values: CDR1 SEHNR, CDR2 FQNEAQ (reference sequence). This CDR3 has 16 residues. In DNA, the CDR3 is TGTGCCAGCAGCTCCACAACAGGGGGCTTTAGGGACGAGCAGTACTTC. As protein: CASSSTTGGFRDEQYF. The full variable domain, rest sourced from reference TRBV7-9 and TRBJ2-7, is DTGVSQNPRHKITKRGQNVTFRCDPISEHNRLYWYRQTLGQGPEFLTYFQNEAQLEKSRLLSDRFSAERPKGSFSTLEIQRTEQGDSAMYLCASSSTTGGFRDEQYFGPGTRLTVT.

This chain links TRBV28 with TRBJ2-5, with 9 bases aligning to TRBD1. The V and J ends lost 6 bases and 1 base, in that order; junction bases with no gene match: 6. Germline V lookup: CDR1 MDHEN, CDR2 SYDVKM. CDR3 length equals 15 residues. CDR3 in amino acids: CASSRDRGIQETQYF. DNA of the CDR3: TGTGCCAGCAGCCGTGACAGGGGGATCCAAGAGACCCAGTACTTC.

This clone has a single count. This chain links TRBV28 with TRBJ2-7; 13 bases line up with TRBD2. V shed 4 bases, J shed 6 bases, and the junction held 9 bases outside the gene matches. Germline V gives CDR1 MDHEN, CDR2 SYDVKM. The CDR3 contains 16 residues. CDR3 sequence: CASSYPGLAGRGEQYF. As DNA, the CDR3 is TGTGCCAGCAGTTATCCGGGACTAGCGGGAAGGGGCGAGCAGTACTTC.

The chain couples TRBV5-5 to TRBJ1-1; D ambiguous. There are 11 residues in the CDR3. Germline V gene lookup returns CDR1 SGHKS and CDR2 YYEKEE (reference sequence). Trimming left V 6 bases short and J 7 bases short, with 10 bases between. The CDR3 DNA reads as TGTGCCAGCAACCAAAACGGTGAAGCTTTCTTT. Its protein product is CASNQNGEAFF. The variable domain in full, with the rest retrieved from reference TRBV5-5 and TRBJ1-1, is DAGVTQSPTHLIKTRGQQVTLRCSPISGHKSVSWYQQVLGQGPQFIFQYYEKEERGRGNFPDRFSARQFPNYSSELNVNALLLGDSALYLCASNQNGEAFFGQGTRLTVV.

About this clone: This specimen includes other DNA sequences encoding the same CDR3. The V and J genes are TRBV19 and TRBJ2-7; TRBD2 aligns across 7 bases. The CDR3 is made up of 14 amino acids. The germline V gene encodes CDR1 LNHDA and CDR2 SQIVND (reference sequence). V lost 5 bases to trimming and J lost 7 bases; unmatched junction nucleotides: 11. The CDR3 sequence: CASSSIGGVGEQYF. Written as DNA, the CDR3 is TGTGCCAGTAGTTCGATTGGGGGGGTGGGTGAGCAGTACTTC.

The chain has TRBV5-1 and TRBJ2-7; 8 bases match TRBD1. Germline V gives CDR1 SGHRS, CDR2 YFSETQ. This CDR3 is 14 amino acids long. After removal of 4 bases from V and 2 bases from J, the junction contained 5 bases not matched to a gene. This CDR3 reads CASSTGQVTYEQYF. The CDR3 nucleotides are TGCGCCAGCAGCACGGGACAGGTGACCTACGAGCAGTACTTC.

The chain has TRBV4-1 and TRBJ2-2; 15 positions match TRBD2. The CDR3 is made up of 17 amino acids. The germline V gene encodes CDR1 MGHRA and CDR2 YSYEKL. V was pared by 5 bases and J by 4 bases, with 5 bases of the junction left unmatched. The CDR3 nucleotides are TGCGCCAGCAGCTTCGGACTAGCGGGGGGGCTCACCGGGGAGCTGTTTTTT. Protein product: CASSFGLAGGLTGELFF.

The gene calls are TRBV11-2 and TRBJ2-5; 9 bases are shared with TRBD1. V was clipped by 0 bases and J by 5 bases; unmatched bases: 4. The CDR3 loop spans 15 amino acids. The germline V gene encodes CDR1 SGHAT and CDR2 FQNNGV. The CDR3 coding sequence is TGTGCCAGCAGCTTAGATCGCGGACAGGGGGAGACCCAGTACTTC. It specifies CASSLDRGQGETQYF.

V is TRBV28 and J is TRBJ1-2, with D hard to call. This CDR3 contains 11 residues. V dropped 2 bases and J dropped 8 bases, with 6 bases sitting between them. Germline assignment: CDR1 MDHEN and CDR2 SYDVKM. CDR3 nucleotides: TGTGCCAGCAGTTTAACAAGAGGCTACACCTTC. Its protein is CASSLTRGYTF.

The chain combines TRBV18 with TRBJ1-2, with 7 bases matching TRBD1. The CDR3 spans 14 residues. Per the germline V gene, CDR1 is KGHSH and CDR2 is LQKENI. V shed 3 bases and J 8 bases; nucleotides not matched to a gene: 9. CDR3: CASSPAEGARGYTF. The CDR3 bases are TGTGCCAGCTCACCCGCGGAGGGGGCGCGGGGCTACACCTTC.

This chain links TRBV2 with TRBJ1-6; D unclear. The CDR3 contains 14 residues. The germline CDR1 and CDR2 sequences are SNHLY and FYNNEI. V lost 6 bases, J lost 8 bases, and 14 bases lay in between. The CDR3 coding sequence is TGTGCCAGCAGGAGGGCAACGACTCATTCACCCCTCCACTTT. This gives the protein CASRRATTHSPLHF.

In this sample, this clone turned up once. V is TRBV9 and J is TRBJ2-3; tentative D call: TRBD2 (7 bases). Trimming took 2 bases from V and 6 from J, leaving 19 bases between them. The CDR3 has 16 amino acids. Germline lookup yields CDR1 SGDLS and CDR2 YYNGEE. The CDR3 is CASSVRGGGATDTQYF. Here the CDR3 DNA reads TGTGCCAGCAGCGTCAGAGGAGGGGGGGCGACCGATACGCAGTATTTT.

The V call is TRBV28, the J call TRBJ2-7; tentatively, D is TRBD2 (6 bases). The ends were cut back, 6 bases at V and 3 bases at J, with 24 bases in the middle. CDR3 size: 17 residues. The germline V gene has CDR1 MDHEN and CDR2 SYDVKM. CDR3 DNA sequence: TGTGCCAGCAGAAAGTCACTAGCATCTATGGGTAGCTACGAGCAGTACTTC. It yields the protein CASRKSLASMGSYEQYF. The whole variable domain, filled in from reference TRBV28 and TRBJ2-7, reads DVKVTQSSRYLVKRTGEKVFLECVQDMDHENMFWYRQDPGLGLRLIYFSYDVKMKEKGDIPEGYSVSREKKERFSLILESASTNQTSMYLCASRKSLASMGSYEQYFGPGTRLTVT.

The chain carries TRBV7-2 and TRBJ2-7; D remains unclear. The CDR3 has 13 residues. Trimming left V 0 bases short and J 6 bases short, with 9 bases between. The germline gives CDR1 SGHTA, CDR2 FQGNSA. The CDR3 nucleotides are TGTGCCAGCAGCTTAGCGCTTACGGGCGAGCAGTACTTC. Protein: CASSLALTGEQYF.

This chain joins TRBV11-1 and TRBJ1-2; a possible D gene is TRBD1 (5 bases). Germline CDR1 is SGHAT and CDR2 is FQDESV (reference sequence). V lost 5 bases, J lost 8 bases, and 18 bases lay in between. This CDR3 has 14 amino acids. The CDR3, as DNA: TGTGCCAGCAGCGGTAGTTACGGAGGGGACGGCTACACCTTC. Translation gives CASSGSYGGDGYTF.

The V and J genes are TRBV25-1 and TRBJ2-2; 7 nucleotides agree with TRBD2. The germline gives CDR1 MGHDK, CDR2 SYGVNS. The V gene end was trimmed by 1 base and the J gene end by 2 bases; junction bases not matched to a gene: 4. The CDR3 covers 16 residues. The CDR3 region is CASSEWGGTNTGELFF. The DNA for the CDR3 is TGTGCCAGCAGTGAATGGGGGGGGACTAACACCGGGGAGCTGTTTTTT.

V usage is TRBV28 and J usage is TRBJ1-3, with D possibly TRBD1 on 6 matching bases. The germline V and J ends were trimmed by 6 bases and 0 bases, with 15 bases remaining between them. Germline CDR1 MDHEN, CDR2 SYDVKM. This CDR3 has 16 residues. The CDR3 spells CASRDRGGSSGNTIYF. The CDR3, as DNA: TGTGCCAGCAGGGACCGAGGGGGAAGCTCTGGAAACACCATATATTTT.

DNA of the CDR3: TGCGCCAGCAGCCATGATCCTACCCCCAATCAGCCCCAGCATTTT. Its protein product is CASSHDPTPNQPQHF. J is TRBJ1-5 and V is TRBV4-1; D remains unclear. The ends were cut back, 3 bases at V and 3 bases at J, with 12 bases in the middle. Per germline, CDR1 MGHRA and CDR2 YSYEKL. CDR3 size: 15 residues.

The chain combines TRBV7-2 with TRBJ2-3; 15 bases are a match to TRBD2. J was trimmed by 3 bases and V by 0 bases; bases with no gene match: 7. Per germline, CDR1 SGHTA and CDR2 FQGNSA. This CDR3 contains 19 residues. This CDR3 is CASSLAGLAGGWGTDTQYF. CDR3 coding DNA: TGTGCCAGCAGCTTAGCGGGACTAGCGGGAGGATGGGGGACAGATACGCAGTATTTT.

The rearrangement uses TRBV11-2 and TRBJ2-3; no reliable D call. V was shortened by 5 bases and J by 3 bases, with 3 bases between the two germline ends. This CDR3 has 11 residues. Germline assignment: CDR1 SGHAT and CDR2 FQNNGV. The CDR3 nucleotides are TGTGCCAGCAGCCGGACAGATACGCAGTATTTT. It translates to CASSRTDTQYF.

The V call is TRBV4-1, the J call TRBJ1-4; the D gene is possibly TRBD1 (5 bases). The V end lost 0 bases, the J end lost 5 bases, and 13 bases lay between the germline ends. The CDR3 covers 16 residues. In germline, CDR1 is MGHRA, CDR2 YSYEKL. CDR3 protein: CASSQDGPRANEKLFF. The CDR3, as DNA: TGCGCCAGCAGCCAAGATGGCCCCAGGGCCAATGAAAAACTGTTTTTT.

V and J are TRBV7-8 and TRBJ2-7; TRBD1 aligns across 7 bases. The CDR3 extends over 15 amino acids. With 1 base clipped from V and 0 bases from J, the junction kept 3 bases outside the gene matches. The germline V gene has CDR1 SGHVS and CDR2 FQNEAQ. The CDR3 here is CASSLEGALSYEQYF. DNA for the CDR3: TGTGCCAGCAGCTTAGAGGGGGCCCTCTCCTACGAGCAGTACTTC.

The chain carries TRBV10-3 and TRBJ2-7, with TRBD1 identical over 8 bases. The germline CDR1 and CDR2 sequences are ENHRY and SYGVKD. V lost 5 bases, J lost 2 bases, and 11 bases stayed unmatched. This CDR3 is built from 16 residues. CDR3 amino acids: CAISRAGTGATYEQYF. CDR3 in DNA: TGTGCCATCAGTAGGGCCGGGACAGGCGCCACCTACGAGCAGTACTTC.

The rearrangement links TRBV6-1 to TRBJ1-2; 9 bases agree with TRBD1. CDR3 length equals 14 residues. Germline V gene lookup returns CDR1 MNHNS and CDR2 SASEGT. V gave up 5 bases and J gave up 4 bases; unmatched junction bases: 5. The CDR3 sequence is CASSRDRDFYGYTF. Written as DNA, the CDR3 is TGTGCCAGCAGTAGGGACAGGGACTTCTATGGCTACACCTTC.

V gene TRBV29-1 combines with J gene TRBJ1-2; TRBD1 agrees at 7 bases. CDR1 is SQVTM, CDR2 ANQGSEA, per germline. After removal of 4 bases from V and 4 bases from J, the junction contained 6 bases not matched to a gene. This CDR3 region has 13 residues. The CDR3 loop reads CSVATGRGYGYTF. DNA of the CDR3: TGCAGCGTTGCGACAGGGAGAGGCTATGGCTACACCTTC.

This chain joins TRBV19 and TRBJ2-3; TRBD1 agrees at 8 bases. This CDR3 has 15 residues. V was pared by 5 bases and J by 7 bases, with 11 bases of the junction left unmatched. Germline V gene sequence: CDR1 LNHDA, CDR2 SQIVND (reference sequence). CDR3 in DNA: TGTGCCAGTAGTTTCACACGGACAGGGTTATATACGCAGTATTTT. Residues: CASSFTRTGLYTQYF.

The chain uses TRBV12-5 and TRBJ1-3, with D tentatively TRBD1 (5 bases). The CDR3 totals 13 residues. Trimming took off 1 base at V and 4 bases at J, with 5 bases between the two ends. Germline CDR1 is LGHNT and CDR2 is FRNRAP. The CDR3 region has the DNA TGTGCTAGTGGTTTGGCAGGGGGAAACACCATATATTTT. Translated: CASGLAGGNTIYF.